The rows below give T cell receptor beta chains drawn from one sample of a study of T cell responses to AZD1222 COVID-19 vaccine. The repertoire was sequenced with immunoSEQ multiplex PCR; TCRdb's copy has only in-frame clones and lacks some. The sample lists 140,000 to 150,000 clones, about 89% occurring once. Sequenced material: peripheral blood, taken on day 0 of MenACWY control vaccination. These receptors came from an adult in good health. The CDR3 runs from the conserved cysteine through the conserved F or W. A D gene is named only where the DNA matches it firmly. Not every row has a clone size; where given, it reads once, few, many or a size class.

d_call,j_call,v_call,clone_size,cdr3_nt,cdr3_aa
NA,TRBJ2-7,TRBV28,NA,TGTGCCAGCAGCCTAGGGAGCTCCTACGAGCAGTACTTC,CASSLGSSYEQYF
NA,TRBJ1-5,TRBV7-9,medium-sized,TGTGCCAGCAGCTCTGGTAGTCAGCCCCAGCATTTT,CASSSGSQPQHF
TRBD2,TRBJ2-1,TRBV5-1,NA,TGCGCCAGCAGCTTGTATCTAGCGGTCTTGAGCTCCTACAATGAGCAGTTCTTC,CASSLYLAVLSSYNEQFF
NA,TRBJ2-1,TRBV5-1,NA,TGCGCCAGCAGCTTGGGGACAGAGGGAAGCAATGAGCAGTTCTTC,CASSLGTEGSNEQFF
NA,TRBJ2-7,TRBV6-1,NA,TGTGCCAGCAGTGAAGCGCCGGCCTACGAGCAGTACTTC,CASSEAPAYEQYF
NA,TRBJ2-3,TRBV7-2,NA,TGTGCCAGCAGCTTCGGCAGTAGCACAGATACGCAGTATTTT,CASSFGSSTDTQYF
NA,TRBJ1-5,TRBV6-2/TRBV6-3,NA,TGTGCCAGCAGTTACGGGGGGAATCAGCCCCAGCATTTT,CASSYGGNQPQHF
TRBD2,TRBJ2-1,TRBV10-1,NA,TGCGCCAGCAGCGGTGGGACTAGCTCGAGGCAGTTCTTC,CASSGGTSSRQFF
NA,TRBJ2-7,TRBV5-1,NA,TGCGCCAGCAGCTGGAAGGAACAGGGCTACGAGCAGTACTTC,CASSWKEQGYEQYF
TRBD1,TRBJ2-7,TRBV3-1/TRBV3-2,NA,TGTGCCAGCAGCCCGACAGGGAACTACGAGCAGTACTTC,CASSPTGNYEQYF